This is a list of T cell receptor beta chains from one sample in a study of shared clonotypes between healthy human individuals. The assay was immunoSEQ multiplex PCR, and TCRdb's table has in-frame clones only and misses some. The sample carries 2 million to 2.5 million clones, 92% recorded once. The sample consisted of naive CD4+ T cells from PBMCs. Receptors were obtained from a man younger than 35 in good health. Some clones in this sample may be carry-over from other donors' samples. CDR3s include the opening cysteine and the closing phenylalanine or tryptophan. The order of the fields is J gene, V gene, clone size, CDR3 length, D gene, CDR3 DNA, CDR3 protein. The D gene is left open where the match is weak. A clone size is listed for some rows: how often the clone was seen (once, few, many), or a class if it is expanded.

>TRBJ2-5|TRBV5-1|.|16|.
TGCGCCAGCAGCTTGGCCCTGAGTACCACAGGAGAGACCCAGTACTTC
CASSLALSTTGETQYF
>TRBJ2-2|TRBV4-2|.|15|.
TGTGCCAGCAGCCAAGGCACCCAGACCACCGGGGAGCTGTTTTTT
CASSQGTQTTGELFF
>TRBJ2-1|TRBV2|.|12|.
TGTGCCAGCAGTGGCGAGGGGCATGAGCAGTTCTTC
CASSGEGHEQFF
>TRBJ2-2|TRBV7-9|once|14|.
TGTGCCAGCAGCTTGGTTAGCAACACCGGGGAGCTGTTTTTT
CASSLVSNTGELFF
>TRBJ2-7|TRBV18|.|13|TRBD1
TGTGCCAGCTCACCCGGGACAGGGCACGAGCAGTACTTC
CASSPGTGHEQYF
>TRBJ2-3|TRBV5-5|.|14|.
TGTGCCAGCTCGGTGGGGCAGGGATCAGATACGCAGTATTTT
CASSVGQGSDTQYF
>TRBJ1-1|TRBV6-5|.|15|.
TGTGCCAGCAGTTACTCGCGGCAGACTGCCCCTGAAGCTTTCTTT
CASSYSRQTAPEAFF
>TRBJ1-5|TRBV4-2|.|14|.
TGTGCCAGCAGCGAAGCGGGGGCGGCTCAGCCCCAGCATTTT
CASSEAGAAQPQHF
>TRBJ2-5|TRBV7-6|.|14|.
TGTGCCAGCAGCCCTCGGGGGAGCCAAGAGACCCAGTACTTC
CASSPRGSQETQYF
>TRBJ2-5|TRBV9|.|13|.
TGTGCCAGCAGCGTAGGTGGGATAGAGACCCAGTACTTC
CASSVGGIETQYF
>TRBJ1-5|TRBV7-8|.|15|TRBD1
TGTGCCAGCAGCTTAATACAGGGGCTCAATCAGCCCCAGCATTTT
CASSLIQGLNQPQHF
>TRBJ2-7|TRBV28|once|16|.
TGTGCCAGCAGCTCAATCGGGACTGGGGGGATCTACGAGCAGTACTTC
CASSSIGTGGIYEQYF
>TRBJ2-7|TRBV11-2|once|12|TRBD1
TGTGCCAGCAGGGACAGGGCCTACGAGCAGTACTTC
CASRDRAYEQYF
>TRBJ2-1|TRBV2|.|16|.
TGTGCCAACCTGGGGCAGGGGCGGGGCACCTACAATGAGCAGTTCTTC
CANLGQGRGTYNEQFF
>TRBJ2-5|TRBV5-6|.|14|.
TGTGCCAGCAGCTGGGGGGCCCTACGGGGGACCCAGTACTTC
CASSWGALRGTQYF
>TRBJ1-2|TRBV6-1|.|13|.
TGTGCCAGCAGTGAGGCAGGGGTTTCTGGCTACACCTTC
CASSEAGVSGYTF
>TRBJ2-1|TRBV7-2|.|14|TRBD2
TGTGCCAGCAGCCCCGGACTAGTCTACAATGAGCAGTTCTTC
CASSPGLVYNEQFF
>TRBJ1-5|TRBV5-4|.|16|.
TGTGCCAGCAGCTCATACCCGGGATCTAGCAATCAGCCCCAGCATTTT
CASSSYPGSSNQPQHF
>TRBJ1-2|TRBV30|.|13|TRBD1
TGTGCCTGGAGTTCCCGGGACAGCTATGGCTACACCTTC
CAWSSRDSYGYTF
>TRBJ1-5|TRBV28|.|16|TRBD1
TGTGCCAGCAGTTTCACGGGACAGTTTCGCAATCAGCCCCAGCATTTT
CASSFTGQFRNQPQHF
>TRBJ2-3|TRBV27|.|14|.
TGTGCCAGCAGTCGGGGGAGGTTCTTGGATACGCAGTATTTT
CASSRGRFLDTQYF
>TRBJ1-1|TRBV6-5|.|15|.
TGTGCCACCTCCTTCGGAAGGAGACCAAACACTGAAGCTTTCTTT
CATSFGRRPNTEAFF